This T cell receptor beta chain was recorded in a study of CD8 T cells in Susac syndrome (dated by TCRdb to between 2017 and 2020). Some background on the complete study: Among the sequenced Susac syndrome patients, more than five had clinically active disease and under 10 were in clinical remission. Clonality of the CD8+ T cell repertoire was compared between about a dozen healthy donors, around 14 Susac syndrome patients and about 15 multiple sclerosis patients. At blood withdrawal, Susac syndrome patients were either therapy-naive, taking corticosteroids (in some cases with IVIg as well), or taking IVIg alone. Whether CD8+ T cell activation and differentiation in Susac syndrome was antigen driven was tested using repertoire sequencing. General study outcomes and caveats: The TCR sequencing and HLA analysis was acknowledged to have included a relatively small number of individuals. Clonal expansion was observed in Susac syndrome CD8+ repertoires, with the highest expansion in CD8+ TEMRA cells and greater expansion in clinically active than in remitting patients. In the total CD8+ and CD8+ TEMRA repertoires, more than 15 and five Susac-specific public clones, respectively, were identified.

RNA was extracted using the RNeasy kit, and roughly 0.5 to 1 microgram was reverse transcribed with random hexamers. TCR beta CDR3 regions were amplified with the immunoSEQ multiplex PCR assay covering 54 Vbeta and 13 Jbeta segments. PCR amplification bias was corrected using a synthetic template baseline for primer optimization and computational correction. Regarding the original processing steps: Reads were assigned to V, D and J genes according to IMGT and analyzed in immunoSEQ Analyzer, with only productive sequences retained. Clonality was computed as one minus Shannon entropy normalized by log2 of the number of productive unique sequences. For each patient and control, public and private clones were evaluated among the 100 most prevalent clones. Clones were defined as Susac-specific when absent from the healthy and MS cohorts, from fewer than 1,200 published viral clones and from other ImmuneACCESS disease sequences. TCRdb reran the public reads through fastp at Q25 and MiXCR, keeping productive beta chains. Each entry merges the rows of one CDR3 protein and shows their most common DNA and genes. TCRdb assigned the V and J calls; the authors' analysis was not used. In this sample the table shows fewer than 60,000 distinct CDR3 sequences, 85% to 95% of which occur a single time. Of the sample, approximately 0.8% falls within the top ten clones.

Peripheral blood CD8+ and CD4+ T cells from healthy donors, Susac syndrome patients and multiple sclerosis patients were profiled using high-throughput TCR beta sequencing. Recently defined diagnostic criteria for definite or probable disease were met by the Susac syndrome patients. Bulk CD8+ and CD4+ T cells were purified by magnetic negative isolation, whereas CD8+ TEMRA cells were enriched by FACS. Blood was collected in EDTA tubes and processed within 24 hours, with PBMCs isolated through density gradient centrifugation. PBMCs intended for TCR sequencing were frozen in liquid nitrogen and were later thawed in a 37 degrees C water bath. Purity of sorted or isolated CD4+, CD8+ and CD8+ TEMRA cells was at least 90%. V is pruned by 6 bases and J by 5 bases, leaving 9 bases of the junction without a gene match. Spanning cysteine to phenylalanine, the CDR3 consists of 14 amino acids. Of the read, only the CDR3 DNA is kept; its 42 bases are in frame from base 1. CDR1 and CDR2, looked up from the germline V gene (reference sequence), are MNHEY and SMNVEV.

This clonotype was seen once. Its cognate antigen has yet to be identified. Base qualities are not recorded, but no much larger clone differs from it by a single base. On its own, one read is weak support. The clonotype originates from a human donor with Susac syndrome. The rearranged segments are TRBV27 and TRBJ2-5, and TRBD2 matches 7 of the central bases. Sequencing was carried out using CD8+ T cells from PBMCs. CDR3 loop: CASSHGGVGETQYF. The bases are TGTGCCAGCAGCCATGGGGGGGTAGGGGAGACCCAGTACTTC.